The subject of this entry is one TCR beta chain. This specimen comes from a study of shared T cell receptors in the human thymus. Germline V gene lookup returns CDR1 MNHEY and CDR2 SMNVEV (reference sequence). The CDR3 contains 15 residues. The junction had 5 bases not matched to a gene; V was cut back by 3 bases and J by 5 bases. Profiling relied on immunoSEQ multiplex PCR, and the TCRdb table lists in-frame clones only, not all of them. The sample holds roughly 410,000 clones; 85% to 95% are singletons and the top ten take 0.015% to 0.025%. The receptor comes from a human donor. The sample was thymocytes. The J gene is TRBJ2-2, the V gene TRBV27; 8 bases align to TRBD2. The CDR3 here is CASSFGRAGTGELFF. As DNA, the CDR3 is TGTGCCAGCAGTTTCGGGAGGGCGGGTACCGGGGAGCTGTTTTTT.